This T cell receptor beta chain was sequenced during a study of blood T cell repertoires in COVID-19. Overall study: There were acute and convalescent COVID-19 samples, and they came from the United States, Italy and Spain. T cells, B-cell-depleted T cells, or PBMCs provided the cDNA or gDNA that served as material.

CDR1 KGHSH and CDR2 LQKENI come from the germline V gene. J was trimmed by 7 bases and V by 3 bases; bases with no gene match: 5. The CDR3 has 16 residues. As handled by the study authors: Estimation of nucleated cell counts relied on the amplification of reference gene primers. Profiled with immunoSEQ multiplex PCR; TCRdb holds only in-frame clones, not every one. That table is the source of V, J and clone size, and D and trimming were worked out from the DNA. The sample lists about 370,000 clones, 80% to 90% occurring once. The count of this clone is one. Residents of 20 to 25 US areas, aged about 18 to 100 years, made up the participants.

The clonotype was recovered from a man younger than 35 who had recovered from COVID-19. The rearrangement links TRBV18 to TRBJ2-1; 14 bases map to TRBD2. Sequencing was performed on PBMCs or T cells enriched from blood (not recorded which). This CDR3 reads CASSPRGTSGRNEQFF. DNA for the CDR3: TGTGCCAGCTCACCCCGCGGGACTAGCGGGAGAAATGAGCAGTTCTTC.